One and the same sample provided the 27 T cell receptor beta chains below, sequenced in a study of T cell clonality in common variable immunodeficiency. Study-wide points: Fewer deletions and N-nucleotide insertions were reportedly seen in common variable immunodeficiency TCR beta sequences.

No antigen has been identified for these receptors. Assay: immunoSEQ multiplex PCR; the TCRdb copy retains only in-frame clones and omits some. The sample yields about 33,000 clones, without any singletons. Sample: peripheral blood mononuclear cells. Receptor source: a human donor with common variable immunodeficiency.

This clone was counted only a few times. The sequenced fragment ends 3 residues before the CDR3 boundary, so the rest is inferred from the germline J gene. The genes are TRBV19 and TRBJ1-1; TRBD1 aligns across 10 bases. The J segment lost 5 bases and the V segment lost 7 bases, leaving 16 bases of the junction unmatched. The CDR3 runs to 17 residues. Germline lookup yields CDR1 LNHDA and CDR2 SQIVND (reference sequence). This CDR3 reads CASTDAPGTGEGTEAFF. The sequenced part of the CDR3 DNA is TGTGCCAGTACCGACGCACCCGGGACAGGGGAAGGGACTGAA.

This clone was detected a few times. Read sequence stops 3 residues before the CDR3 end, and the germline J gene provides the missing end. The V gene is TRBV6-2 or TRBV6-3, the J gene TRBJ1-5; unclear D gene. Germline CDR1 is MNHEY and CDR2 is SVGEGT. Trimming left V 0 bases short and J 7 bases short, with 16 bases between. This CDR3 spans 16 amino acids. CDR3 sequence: CASSYSGNGVKQPQHF. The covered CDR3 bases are TGTGCCAGCAGTTACTCGGGTAACGGGGTCAAGCAGCCC.

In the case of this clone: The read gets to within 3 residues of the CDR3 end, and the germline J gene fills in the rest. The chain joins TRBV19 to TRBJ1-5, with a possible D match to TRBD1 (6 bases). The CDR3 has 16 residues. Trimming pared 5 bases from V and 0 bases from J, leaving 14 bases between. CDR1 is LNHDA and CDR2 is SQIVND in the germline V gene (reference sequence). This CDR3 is CASSFQGQASNQPQHF. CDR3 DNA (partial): TGTGCCAGTAGTTTCCAGGGGCAGGCTAGCAATCAGCCC.

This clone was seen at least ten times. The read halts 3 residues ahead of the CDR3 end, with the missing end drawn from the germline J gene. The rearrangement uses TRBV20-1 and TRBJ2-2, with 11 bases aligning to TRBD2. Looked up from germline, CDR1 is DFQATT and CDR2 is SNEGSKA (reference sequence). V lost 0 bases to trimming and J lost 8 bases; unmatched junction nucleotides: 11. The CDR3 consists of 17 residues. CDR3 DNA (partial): TGCAGTGCTAGAGATGGTCTAGCGGGGGGATCCGGGGGGGAG. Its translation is CSARDGLAGGSGGE. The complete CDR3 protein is CSARDGLAGGSGGELFF.

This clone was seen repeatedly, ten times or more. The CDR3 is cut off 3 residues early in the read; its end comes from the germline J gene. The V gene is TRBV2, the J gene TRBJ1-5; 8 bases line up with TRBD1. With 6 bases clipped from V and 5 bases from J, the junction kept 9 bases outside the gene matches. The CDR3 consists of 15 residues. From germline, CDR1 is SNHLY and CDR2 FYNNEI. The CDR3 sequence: CASSQDRAGHQPQHF. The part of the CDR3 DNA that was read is TGTGCCAGCAGCCAGGACAGGGCGGGCCATCAGCCC.

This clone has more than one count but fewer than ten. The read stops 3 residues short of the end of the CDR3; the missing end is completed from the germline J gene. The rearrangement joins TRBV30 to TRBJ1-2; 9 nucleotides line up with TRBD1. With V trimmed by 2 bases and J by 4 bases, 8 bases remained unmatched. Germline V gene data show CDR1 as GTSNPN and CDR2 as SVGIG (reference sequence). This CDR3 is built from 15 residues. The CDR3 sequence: CAWSSGQGVSYGYTF. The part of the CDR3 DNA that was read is TGTGCCTGGAGTTCGGGACAGGGCGTCTCCTATGGC.

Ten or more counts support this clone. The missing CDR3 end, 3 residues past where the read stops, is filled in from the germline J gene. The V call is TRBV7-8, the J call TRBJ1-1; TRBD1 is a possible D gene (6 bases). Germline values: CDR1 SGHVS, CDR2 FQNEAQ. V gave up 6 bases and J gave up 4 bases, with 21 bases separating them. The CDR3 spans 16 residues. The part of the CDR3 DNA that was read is TGTGCCAGCAGTCGTGCTGAAGGCAGGGGAGGCACTGAA. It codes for CASSRAEGRGGTE. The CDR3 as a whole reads CASSRAEGRGGTEAFF.

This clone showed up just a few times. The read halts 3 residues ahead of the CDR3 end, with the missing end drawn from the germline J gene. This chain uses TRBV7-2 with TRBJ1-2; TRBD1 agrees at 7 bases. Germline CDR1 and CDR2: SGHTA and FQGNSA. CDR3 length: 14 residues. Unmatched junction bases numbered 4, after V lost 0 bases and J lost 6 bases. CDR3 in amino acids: CASSLATGKHGYTF. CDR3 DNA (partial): TGTGCCAGCAGCTTAGCGACAGGGAAGCATGGC.

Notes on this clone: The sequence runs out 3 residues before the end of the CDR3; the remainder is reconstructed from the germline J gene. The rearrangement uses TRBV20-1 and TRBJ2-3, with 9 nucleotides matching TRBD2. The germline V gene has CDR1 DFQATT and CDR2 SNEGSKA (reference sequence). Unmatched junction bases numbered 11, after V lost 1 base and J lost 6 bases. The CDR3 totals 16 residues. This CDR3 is CSARGLLAGTTDTQYF. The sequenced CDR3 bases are TGCAGTGCTAGAGGATTACTAGCGGGTACAACGGATACG.

The CDR3: CASSIGRGPGETQYF. Incomplete CDR3 DNA: TGTGCCAGTAGTATCGGGAGGGGGCCGGGGGAGACC. The chain has TRBV19 and TRBJ2-5; TRBD2 might be the D (8 bases). The read ends 3 residues shy of where the CDR3 ends; the end is completed using the germline J gene. V was pared by 3 bases and J by 5 bases, with 16 bases between. This CDR3 has 15 amino acids. Germline CDR1 LNHDA, CDR2 SQIVND (reference sequence).

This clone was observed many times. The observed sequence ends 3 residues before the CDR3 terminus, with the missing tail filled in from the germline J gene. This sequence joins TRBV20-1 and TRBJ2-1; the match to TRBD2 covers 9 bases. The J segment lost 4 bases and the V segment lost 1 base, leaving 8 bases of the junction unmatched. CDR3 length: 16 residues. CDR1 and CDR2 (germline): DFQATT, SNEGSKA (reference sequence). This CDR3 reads CSARGNSGGIYNEQFF. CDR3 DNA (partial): TGCAGTGCTAGAGGAAATAGCGGGGGCATATACAATGAG.

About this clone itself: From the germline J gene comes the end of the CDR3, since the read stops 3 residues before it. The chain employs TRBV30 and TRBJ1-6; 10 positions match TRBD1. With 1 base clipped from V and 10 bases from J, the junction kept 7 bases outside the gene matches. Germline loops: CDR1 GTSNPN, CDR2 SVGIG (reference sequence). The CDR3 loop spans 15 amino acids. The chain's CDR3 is CAWSASGQGKSPLHF. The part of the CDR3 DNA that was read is TGTGCCTGGAGTGCCTCGGGACAGGGGAAGTCACCC.

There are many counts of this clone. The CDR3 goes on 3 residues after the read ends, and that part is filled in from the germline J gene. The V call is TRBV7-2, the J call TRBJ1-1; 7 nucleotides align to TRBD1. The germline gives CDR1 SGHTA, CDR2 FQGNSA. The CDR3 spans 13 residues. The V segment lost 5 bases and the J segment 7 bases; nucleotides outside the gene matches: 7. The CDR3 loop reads CASSVGQRIEAFF. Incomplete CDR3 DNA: TGTGCCAGCAGCGTGGGACAGCGCATTGAA.

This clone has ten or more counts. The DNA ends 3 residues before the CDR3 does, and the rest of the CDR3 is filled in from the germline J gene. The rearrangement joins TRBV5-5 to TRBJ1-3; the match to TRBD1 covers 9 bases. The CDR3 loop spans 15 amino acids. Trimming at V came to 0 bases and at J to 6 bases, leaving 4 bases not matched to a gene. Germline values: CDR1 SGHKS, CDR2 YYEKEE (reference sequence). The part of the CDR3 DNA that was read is TGTGCCAGCAGCTTGGAGGAACAGGGGGCAAACACC. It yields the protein CASSLEEQGANT. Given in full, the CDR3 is CASSLEEQGANTIYF.

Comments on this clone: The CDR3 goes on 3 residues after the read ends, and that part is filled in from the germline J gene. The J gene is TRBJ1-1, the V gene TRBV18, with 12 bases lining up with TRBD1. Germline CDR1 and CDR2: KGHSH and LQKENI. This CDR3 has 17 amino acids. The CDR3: CASSPYGPGQGAPRAFF. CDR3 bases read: TGTGCCAGCTCACCGTATGGCCCGGGACAGGGGGCCCCGAGG.

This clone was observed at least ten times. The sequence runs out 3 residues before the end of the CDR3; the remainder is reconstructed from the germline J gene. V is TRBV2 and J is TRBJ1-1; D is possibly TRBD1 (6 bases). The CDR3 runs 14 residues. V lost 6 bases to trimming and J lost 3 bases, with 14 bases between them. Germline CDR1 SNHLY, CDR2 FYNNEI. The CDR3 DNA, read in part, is TGTGCCAGCAGAAGGGGGGGGCAAGACACTGAA. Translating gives CASRRGGQDTE. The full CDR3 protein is CASRRGGQDTEAFF.

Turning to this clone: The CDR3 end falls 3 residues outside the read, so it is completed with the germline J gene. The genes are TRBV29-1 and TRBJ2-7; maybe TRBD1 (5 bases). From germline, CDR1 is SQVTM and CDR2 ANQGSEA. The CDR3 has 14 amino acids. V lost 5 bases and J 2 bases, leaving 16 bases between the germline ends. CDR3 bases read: TGCAGCGTTCGCTCCGAGACAGCAACCTACGAG. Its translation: CSVRSETATYE. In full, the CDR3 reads CSVRSETATYEQYF.

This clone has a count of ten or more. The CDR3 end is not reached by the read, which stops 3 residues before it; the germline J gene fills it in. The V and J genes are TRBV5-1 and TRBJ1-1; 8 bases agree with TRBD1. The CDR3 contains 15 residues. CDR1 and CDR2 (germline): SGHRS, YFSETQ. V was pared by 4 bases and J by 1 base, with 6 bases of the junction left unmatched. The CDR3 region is CASSPLGTGNTEAFF. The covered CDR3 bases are TGCGCCAGCAGCCCTCTAGGGACAGGGAACACTGAA.

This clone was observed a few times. The CDR3 bases that were read are TGTGCCAGTAGTATTGGTCAGGGGGTTAACACCGGGGAG. Its translation: CASSIGQGVNTGE. The entire CDR3 reads CASSIGQGVNTGELFF. The chain employs TRBV19 and TRBJ2-2, with 7 nucleotides matching TRBD1. The read ends 3 residues before the CDR3 terminus; that terminus is restored from the germline J gene. CDR1 and CDR2 from the germline V gene are LNHDA and SQIVND (reference sequence). The CDR3 is made up of 16 amino acids. V lost 3 bases to trimming and J lost 2 bases; unmatched junction nucleotides: 6.

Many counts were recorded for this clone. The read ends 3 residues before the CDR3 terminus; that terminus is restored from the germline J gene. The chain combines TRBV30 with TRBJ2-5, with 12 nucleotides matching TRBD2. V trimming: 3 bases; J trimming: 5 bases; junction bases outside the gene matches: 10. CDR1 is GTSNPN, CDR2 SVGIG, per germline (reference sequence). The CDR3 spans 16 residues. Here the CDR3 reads CAWRRTSGAQGETQYF. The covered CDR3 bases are TGTGCCTGGAGAAGGACTAGCGGGGCCCAAGGGGAGACC.

CDR3 loop: CASSTSGGSPLHF. The part of the CDR3 DNA that was read is TGCGCCAGCAGCACCTCAGGTGGTTCACCC. The J gene is TRBJ1-6, the V gene TRBV5-1; no clear D gene. The CDR3 is cut off 3 residues early in the read; its end comes from the germline J gene. The CDR3 runs 13 residues. Germline values: CDR1 SGHRS, CDR2 YFSETQ. The V and J ends lost 4 bases and 9 bases respectively, with 11 bases between them. Variable domain in full (rest from reference TRBV5-1 and TRBJ1-6): KAGVTQTPRYLIKTRGQQVTLSCSPISGHRSVSWYQQTPGQGLQFLFEYFSETQRNKGNFPGRFSGRQFSNSRSEMNVSTLELGDSALYLCASSTSGGSPLHFGNGTRLTVT.

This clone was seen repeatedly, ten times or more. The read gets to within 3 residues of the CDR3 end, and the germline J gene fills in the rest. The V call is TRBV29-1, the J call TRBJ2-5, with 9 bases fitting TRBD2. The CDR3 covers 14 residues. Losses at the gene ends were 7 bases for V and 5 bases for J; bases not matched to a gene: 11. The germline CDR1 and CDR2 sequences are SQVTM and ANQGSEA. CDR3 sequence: CSGGHAGGPETQYF. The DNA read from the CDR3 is TGCAGCGGGGGTCATGCGGGGGGGCCGGAGACC.

The part of the CDR3 DNA that was read is TGTGCCAGCAGCTTAGGGGTAGGGAATCAGCCC. The encoded protein is CASSLGVGNQP. The CDR3, in full, reads CASSLGVGNQPQHF. The chain combines TRBV7-2 with TRBJ1-5; D is undetermined. The sequenced fragment ends 3 residues before the CDR3 boundary, so the rest is inferred from the germline J gene. CDR3 length equals 14 residues. The V gene lost 1 base and the J gene lost 4 bases, with 8 bases spanning the gap. Germline CDR1 and CDR2: SGHTA and FQGNSA.

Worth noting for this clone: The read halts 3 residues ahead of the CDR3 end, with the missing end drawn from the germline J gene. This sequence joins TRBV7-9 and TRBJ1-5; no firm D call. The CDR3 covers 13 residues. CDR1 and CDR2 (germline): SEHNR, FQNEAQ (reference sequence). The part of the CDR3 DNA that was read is TGTGCCAGCAGCTTAGGTCCCGGCGGCCCC. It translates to CASSLGPGGP. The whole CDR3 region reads CASSLGPGGPQHF.

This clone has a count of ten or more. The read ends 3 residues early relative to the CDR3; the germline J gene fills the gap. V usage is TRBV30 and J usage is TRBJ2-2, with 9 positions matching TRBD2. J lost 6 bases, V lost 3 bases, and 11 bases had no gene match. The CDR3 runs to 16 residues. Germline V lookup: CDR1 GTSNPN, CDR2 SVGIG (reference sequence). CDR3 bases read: TGTGCCTGGAGGATTTGGGGGGGGACTAGCTCCGGGGAG. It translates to CAWRIWGGTSSGE. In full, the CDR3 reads CAWRIWGGTSSGELFF.

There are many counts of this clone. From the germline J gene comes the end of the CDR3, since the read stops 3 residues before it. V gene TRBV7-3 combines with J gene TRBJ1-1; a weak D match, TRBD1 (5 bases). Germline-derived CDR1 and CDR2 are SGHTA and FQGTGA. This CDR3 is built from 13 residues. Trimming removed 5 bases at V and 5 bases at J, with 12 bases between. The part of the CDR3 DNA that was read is TGTGCCAGCAGCGATACACGGGGGACTGAA. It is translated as CASSDTRGTE. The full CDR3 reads CASSDTRGTEAFF.

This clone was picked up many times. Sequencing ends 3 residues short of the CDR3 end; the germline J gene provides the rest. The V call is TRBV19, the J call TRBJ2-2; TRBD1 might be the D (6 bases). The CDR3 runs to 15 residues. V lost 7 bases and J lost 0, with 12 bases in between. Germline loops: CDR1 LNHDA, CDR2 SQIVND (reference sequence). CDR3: CASKGVGANTGELFF. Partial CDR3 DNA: TGTGCCAGTAAGGGGGTGGGGGCGAACACCGGGGAG.